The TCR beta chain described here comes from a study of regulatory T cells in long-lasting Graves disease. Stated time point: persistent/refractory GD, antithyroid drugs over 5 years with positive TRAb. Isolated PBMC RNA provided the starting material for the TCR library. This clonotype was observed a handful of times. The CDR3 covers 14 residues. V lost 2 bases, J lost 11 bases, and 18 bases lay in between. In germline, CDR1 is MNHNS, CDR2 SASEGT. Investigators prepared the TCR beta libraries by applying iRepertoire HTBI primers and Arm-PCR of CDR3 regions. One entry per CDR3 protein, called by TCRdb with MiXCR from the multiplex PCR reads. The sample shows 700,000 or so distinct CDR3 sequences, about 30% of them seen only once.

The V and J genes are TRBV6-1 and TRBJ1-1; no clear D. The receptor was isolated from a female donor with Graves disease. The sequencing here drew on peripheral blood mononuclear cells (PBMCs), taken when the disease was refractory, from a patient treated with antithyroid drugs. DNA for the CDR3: TGTGCCAGCAGTGAAACTGGGCCCCCCGCAACCGCTTTCTTT. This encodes CASSETGPPATAFF.